The entry below describes one T cell receptor (beta chain). Its antigen is as yet unknown. These data are taken from a study of response to subunit inactivated influenza vaccine. TCRdb independently ran MiXCR on the RT-PCR reads; one entry per CDR3 protein. The sample includes 150,000 to 200,000 distinct CDR3 sequences, approximately 12% of them seen just once. Study-wide results and limits: With each seasonal influenza vaccination, the authors suggested, few new T cells are recruited.

The same data also went into a second study, on T cells expressing NK-cell markers. As that report states: 5'RACE template switching with UMIs produced the TCR beta cDNA. Of the CD8+ T cells in about 6 donors, roughly 1.0-7.0% belonged to dominant NKG2C+ clonotypes.

The sequences come from CD8+ T cells sorted from PBMCs, collected 11 to 12 days after vaccination. This receptor was identified in a man aged 50 to 59 who received an inactivated influenza vaccine.

CDR3 DNA sequence: TGTGCCAGCAGCTTAGAGGCTAGCGTGTCCTACGAGCAGTACTTC. Protein: CASSLEASVSYEQYF. This rearrangement joins TRBV7-8 to TRBJ2-7; D possibly corresponds to TRBD2 (6 bases). Trimming cost V 1 base and J 1 base, with 11 bases left between them. This CDR3 is 15 amino acids long. CDR1 and CDR2 from the germline V gene are SGHVS and FQNEAQ.